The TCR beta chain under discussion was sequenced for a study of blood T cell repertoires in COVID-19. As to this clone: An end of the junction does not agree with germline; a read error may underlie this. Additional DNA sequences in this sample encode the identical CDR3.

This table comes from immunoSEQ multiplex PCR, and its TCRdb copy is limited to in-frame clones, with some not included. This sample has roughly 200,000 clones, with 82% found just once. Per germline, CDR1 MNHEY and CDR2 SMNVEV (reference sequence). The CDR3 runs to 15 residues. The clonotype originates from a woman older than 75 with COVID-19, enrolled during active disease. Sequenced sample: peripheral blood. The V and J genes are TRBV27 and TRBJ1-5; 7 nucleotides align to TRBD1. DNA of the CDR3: TGTGCCAGCAGTCAGGGGACAGCTAGCAATCAGCCTCAGCATTTT. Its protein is CASSQGTASNQPQHF.